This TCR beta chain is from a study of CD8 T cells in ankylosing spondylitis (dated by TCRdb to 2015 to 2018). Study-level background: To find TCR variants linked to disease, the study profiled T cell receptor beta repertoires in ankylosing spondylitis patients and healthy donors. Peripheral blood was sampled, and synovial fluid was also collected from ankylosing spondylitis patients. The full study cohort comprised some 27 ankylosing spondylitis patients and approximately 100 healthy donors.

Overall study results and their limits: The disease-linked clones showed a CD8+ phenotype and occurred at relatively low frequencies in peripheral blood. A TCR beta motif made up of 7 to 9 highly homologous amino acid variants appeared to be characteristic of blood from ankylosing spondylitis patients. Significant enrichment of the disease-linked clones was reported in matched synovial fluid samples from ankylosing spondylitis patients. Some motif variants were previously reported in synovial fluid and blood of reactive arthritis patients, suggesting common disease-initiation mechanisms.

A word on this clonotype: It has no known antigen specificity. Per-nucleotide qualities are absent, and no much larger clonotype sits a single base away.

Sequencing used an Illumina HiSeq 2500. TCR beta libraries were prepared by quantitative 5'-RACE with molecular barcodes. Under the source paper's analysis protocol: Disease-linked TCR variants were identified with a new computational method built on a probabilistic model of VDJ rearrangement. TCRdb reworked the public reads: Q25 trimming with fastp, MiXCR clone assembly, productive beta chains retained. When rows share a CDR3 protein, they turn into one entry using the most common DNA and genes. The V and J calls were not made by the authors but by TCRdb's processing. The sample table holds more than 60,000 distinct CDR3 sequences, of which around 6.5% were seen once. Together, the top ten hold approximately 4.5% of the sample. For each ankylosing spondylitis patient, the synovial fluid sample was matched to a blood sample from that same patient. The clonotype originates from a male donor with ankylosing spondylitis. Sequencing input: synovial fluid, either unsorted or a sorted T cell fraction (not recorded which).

The CDR3 reads CATLGSPGTQYF. The DNA is TGTGCCACCCTGGGGTCCCCCGGGACCCAGTACTTC. The rearrangement joined TRBV19 to TRBJ2-5; there is no confident call for the D gene. The germline V gene encodes CDR1 LNHDA and CDR2 SQIVND (reference sequence). The cysteine opens and the phenylalanine closes a CDR3 of 12 amino acids. The sequence is cut down to CDR3 DNA, 36 bases in frame from base 1. The germline ends are 16 bases apart after V is trimmed by 10 bases and J by 7 bases.